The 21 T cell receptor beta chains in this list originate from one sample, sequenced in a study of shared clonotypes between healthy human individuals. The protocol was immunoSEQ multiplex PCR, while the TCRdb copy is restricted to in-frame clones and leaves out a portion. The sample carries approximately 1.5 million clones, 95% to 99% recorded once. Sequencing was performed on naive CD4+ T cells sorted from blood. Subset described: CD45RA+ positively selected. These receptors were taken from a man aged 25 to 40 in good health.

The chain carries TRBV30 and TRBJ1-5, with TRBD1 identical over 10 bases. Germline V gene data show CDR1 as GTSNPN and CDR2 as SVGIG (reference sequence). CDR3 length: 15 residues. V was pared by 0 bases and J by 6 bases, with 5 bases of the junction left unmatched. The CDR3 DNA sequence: TGTGCCTGGAGTGTAGGGGACAGGGGTATTCAGCCCCAGCATTTT. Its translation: CAWSVGDRGIQPQHF.

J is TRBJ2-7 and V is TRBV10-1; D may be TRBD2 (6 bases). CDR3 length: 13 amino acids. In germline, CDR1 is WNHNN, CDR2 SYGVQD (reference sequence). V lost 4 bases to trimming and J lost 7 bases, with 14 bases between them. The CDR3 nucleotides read TGCGCCAGCAGTGCAACGGGGGTTGGGGAGCAGTACTTC. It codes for CASSATGVGEQYF.

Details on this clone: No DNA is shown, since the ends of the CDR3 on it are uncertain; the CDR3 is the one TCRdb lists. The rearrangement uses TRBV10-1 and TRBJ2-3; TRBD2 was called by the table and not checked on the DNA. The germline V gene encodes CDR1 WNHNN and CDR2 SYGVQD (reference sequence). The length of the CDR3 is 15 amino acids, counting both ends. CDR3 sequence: CASSSSGERTDTQYF.

CDR3 amino acids: CASSETRNSNQPQHF. The CDR3 DNA is TGTGCCAGCAGTGAAACCCGGAATAGCAATCAGCCCCAGCATTTT. The V gene is TRBV2, the J gene TRBJ1-5; D gene unclear. CDR1 SNHLY and CDR2 FYNNEI come from the germline V gene. Trimming cost V 2 bases and J 0 bases, with 8 bases left between them. The CDR3 consists of 15 residues.

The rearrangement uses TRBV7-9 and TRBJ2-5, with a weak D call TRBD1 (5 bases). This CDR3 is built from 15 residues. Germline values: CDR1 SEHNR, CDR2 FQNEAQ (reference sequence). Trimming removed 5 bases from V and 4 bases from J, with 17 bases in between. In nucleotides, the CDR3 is TGTGCCAGCAGCCCCCCCGGGCAGGGAAGAGAGACCCAGTACTTC. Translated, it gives CASSPPGQGRETQYF.

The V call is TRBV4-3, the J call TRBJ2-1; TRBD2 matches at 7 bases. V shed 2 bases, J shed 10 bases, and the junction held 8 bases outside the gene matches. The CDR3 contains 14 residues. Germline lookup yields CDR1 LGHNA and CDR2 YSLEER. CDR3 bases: TGCGCCAGCAGCCAACTAACCTTGGGACTAGAGCAGTTCTTC. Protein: CASSQLTLGLEQFF.

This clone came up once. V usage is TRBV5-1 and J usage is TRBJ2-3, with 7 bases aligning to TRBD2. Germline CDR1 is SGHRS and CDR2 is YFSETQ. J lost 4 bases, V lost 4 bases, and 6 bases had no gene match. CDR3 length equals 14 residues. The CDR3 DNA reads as TGCGCCAGCAGCCGGGAGGCAGGCCCAGATACGCAGTATTTT. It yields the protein CASSREAGPDTQYF.

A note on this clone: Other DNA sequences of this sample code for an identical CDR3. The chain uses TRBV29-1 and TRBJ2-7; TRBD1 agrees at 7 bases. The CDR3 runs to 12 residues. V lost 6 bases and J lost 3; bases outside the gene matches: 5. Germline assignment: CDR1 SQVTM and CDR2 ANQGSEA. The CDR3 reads CSVRDSLYEQYF. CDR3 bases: TGCAGCGTCAGGGACAGCCTCTACGAGCAGTACTTC.

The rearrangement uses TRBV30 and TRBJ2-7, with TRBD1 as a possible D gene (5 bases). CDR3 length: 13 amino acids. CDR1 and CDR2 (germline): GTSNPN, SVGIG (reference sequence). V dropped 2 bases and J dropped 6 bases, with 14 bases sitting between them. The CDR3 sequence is CAWSKRQTGEQYF. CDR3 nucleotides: TGTGCCTGGAGTAAAAGACAGACGGGCGAGCAGTACTTC.

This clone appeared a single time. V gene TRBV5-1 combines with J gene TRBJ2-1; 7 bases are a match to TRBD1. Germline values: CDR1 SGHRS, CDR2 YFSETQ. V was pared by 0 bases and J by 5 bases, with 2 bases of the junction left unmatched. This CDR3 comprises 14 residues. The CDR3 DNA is TGCGCCAGCAGCTTGGGGGACAGCCACAATGAGCAGTTCTTC. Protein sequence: CASSLGDSHNEQFF.

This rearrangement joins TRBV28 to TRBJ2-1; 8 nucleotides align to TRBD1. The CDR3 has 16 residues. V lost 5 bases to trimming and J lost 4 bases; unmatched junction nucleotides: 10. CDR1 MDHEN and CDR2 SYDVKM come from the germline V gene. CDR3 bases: TGTGCCAGCAGTAGCCCCCAGGGGGCGGGGTACAATGAGCAGTTCTTC. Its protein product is CASSSPQGAGYNEQFF.

The CDR3 DNA reads TGTGCCAGCAGCTTAGGGGGACATCAACCCTACGAGCAGTACTTC. This translates into CASSLGGHQPYEQYF. The chain is built from TRBV11-1 and TRBJ2-7; D perhaps matches TRBD1 (6 bases). The CDR3 sequence is 15 residues long. The germline V gene has CDR1 SGHAT and CDR2 FQDESV (reference sequence). Trimming stripped 1 base from V and 2 bases from J, with 12 bases between. Filled out from reference TRBV11-1 and TRBJ2-7, the complete variable domain reads EAEVAQSPRYKITEKSQAVAFWCDPISGHATLYWYRQILGQGPELLVQFQDESVVDDSQLPKDRFSAERLKGVDSTLKIQPAELGDSAMYLCASSLGGHQPYEQYFGPGTRLTVT.

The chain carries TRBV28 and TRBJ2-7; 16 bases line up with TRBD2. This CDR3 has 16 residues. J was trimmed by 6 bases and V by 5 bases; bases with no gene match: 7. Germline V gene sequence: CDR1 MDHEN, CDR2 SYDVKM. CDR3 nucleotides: TGTGCCAGCAGTCTGCCGGGACTAGCGGGAGGGGGCGAGCAGTACTTC. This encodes CASSLPGLAGGGEQYF.

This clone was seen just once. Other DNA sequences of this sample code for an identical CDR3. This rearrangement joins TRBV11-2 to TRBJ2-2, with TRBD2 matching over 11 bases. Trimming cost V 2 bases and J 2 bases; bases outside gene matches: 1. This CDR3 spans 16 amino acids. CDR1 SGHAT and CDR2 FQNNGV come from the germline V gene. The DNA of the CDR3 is TGTGCCAGCAGCTTACGACTAGCGGGAAACACCGGGGAGCTGTTTTTT. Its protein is CASSLRLAGNTGELFF.

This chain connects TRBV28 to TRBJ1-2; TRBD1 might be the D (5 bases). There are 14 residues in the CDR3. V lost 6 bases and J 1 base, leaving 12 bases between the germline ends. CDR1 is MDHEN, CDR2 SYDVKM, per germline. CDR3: CASRLGLRNYGYTF. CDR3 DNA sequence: TGTGCCAGCAGGCTGGGACTCCGTAACTATGGCTACACCTTC.

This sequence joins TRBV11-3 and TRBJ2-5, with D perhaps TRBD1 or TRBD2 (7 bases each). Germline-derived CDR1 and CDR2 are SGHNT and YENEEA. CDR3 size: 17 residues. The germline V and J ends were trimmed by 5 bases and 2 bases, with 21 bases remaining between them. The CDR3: CASSPKRQGGGQETQYF. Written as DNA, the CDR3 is TGTGCCAGCAGCCCTAAAAGACAGGGAGGGGGGCAAGAGACCCAGTACTTC.

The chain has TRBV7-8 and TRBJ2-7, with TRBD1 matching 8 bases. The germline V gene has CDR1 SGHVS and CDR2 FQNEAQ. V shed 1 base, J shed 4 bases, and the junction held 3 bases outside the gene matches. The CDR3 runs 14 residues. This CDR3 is CASSLGDRGYEQYF. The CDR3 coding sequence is TGTGCCAGCAGCTTAGGAGACAGGGGATACGAGCAGTACTTC.

The CDR3 region is CALEGTQIYEQYF. CDR3 nucleotides: TGTGCCCTCGAGGGGACTCAGATCTACGAGCAGTACTTC. The chain employs TRBV27 and TRBJ2-7, with D possibly matching TRBD2 (6 bases). Germline values: CDR1 MNHEY, CDR2 SMNVEV (reference sequence). V lost 11 bases and J 3 bases, leaving 17 bases between the germline ends. There are 13 residues in the CDR3.

The CDR3 DNA sequence: TGCAGCGTCCAGGGACGTTTGAACACTGAAGCTTTCTTT. Its protein product is CSVQGRLNTEAFF. V is TRBV29-1 and J is TRBJ1-1; a possible D gene is TRBD1 (5 bases). Trimming took 6 bases from V and 0 from J, leaving 11 bases between them. There are 13 residues in the CDR3. Germline V gives CDR1 SQVTM, CDR2 ANQGSEA.

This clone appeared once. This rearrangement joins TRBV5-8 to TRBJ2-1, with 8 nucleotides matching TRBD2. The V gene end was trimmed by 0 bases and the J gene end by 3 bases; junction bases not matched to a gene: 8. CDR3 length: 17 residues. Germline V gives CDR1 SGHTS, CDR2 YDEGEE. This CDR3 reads CASSLGQASGSYNEQFF. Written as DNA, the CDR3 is TGTGCCAGCAGCTTGGGGCAAGCAAGCGGGAGCTACAATGAGCAGTTCTTC. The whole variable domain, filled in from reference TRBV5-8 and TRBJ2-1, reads EAGVTQSPTHLIKTRGQQATLRCSPISGHTSVYWYQQALGLGLQFLLWYDEGEERNRGNFPPRFSGRQFPNYSSELNVNALELEDSALYLCASSLGQASGSYNEQFFGPGTRLTVL.

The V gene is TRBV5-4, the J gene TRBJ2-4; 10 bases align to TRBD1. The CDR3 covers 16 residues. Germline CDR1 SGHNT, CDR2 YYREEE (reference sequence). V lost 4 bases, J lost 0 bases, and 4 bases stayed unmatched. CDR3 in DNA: TGTGCCAGCAGCCCGGGGGACAGGGGAGCCAAAAACATTCAGTACTTC. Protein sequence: CASSPGDRGAKNIQYF. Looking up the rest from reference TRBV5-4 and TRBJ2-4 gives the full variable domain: ETGVTQSPTHLIKTRGQQVTLRCSSQSGHNTVSWYQQALGQGPQFIFQYYREEENGRGNFPPRFSGLQFPNYSSELNVNALELDDSALYLCASSPGDRGAKNIQYFGAGTRLSVL.